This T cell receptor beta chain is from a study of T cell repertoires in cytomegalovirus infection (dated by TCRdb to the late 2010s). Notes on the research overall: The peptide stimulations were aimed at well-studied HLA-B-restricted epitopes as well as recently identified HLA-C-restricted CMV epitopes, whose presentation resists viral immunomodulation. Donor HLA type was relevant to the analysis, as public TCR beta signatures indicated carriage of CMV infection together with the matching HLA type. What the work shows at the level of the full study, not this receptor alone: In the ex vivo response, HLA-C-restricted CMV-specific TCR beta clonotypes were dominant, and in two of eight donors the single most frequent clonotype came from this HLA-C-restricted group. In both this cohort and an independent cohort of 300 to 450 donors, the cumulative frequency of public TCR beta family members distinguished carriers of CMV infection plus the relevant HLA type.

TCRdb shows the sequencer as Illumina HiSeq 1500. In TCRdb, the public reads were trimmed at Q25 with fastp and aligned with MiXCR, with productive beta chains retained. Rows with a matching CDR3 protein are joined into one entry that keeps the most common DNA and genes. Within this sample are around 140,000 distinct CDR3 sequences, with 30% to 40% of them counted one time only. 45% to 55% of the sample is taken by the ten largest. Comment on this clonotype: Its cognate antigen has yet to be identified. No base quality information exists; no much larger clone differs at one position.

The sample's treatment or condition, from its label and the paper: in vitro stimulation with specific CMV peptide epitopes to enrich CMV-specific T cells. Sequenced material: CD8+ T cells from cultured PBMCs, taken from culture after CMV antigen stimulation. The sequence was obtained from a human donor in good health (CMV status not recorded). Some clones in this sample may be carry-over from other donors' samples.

The sequence in DNA is TGTGCCAGCAGCGAGACGAACTGGGGGGAGCAGTTCTTC. Translation gives CASSETNWGEQFF. The V and J segments used are TRBV6-6 and TRBJ2-1; the D gene is perhaps TRBD1 or TRBD2, as each covers 5 bases. Measured from the cysteine to the phenylalanine, the CDR3 is 13 residues long. Only CDR3 DNA remains: 39 bases, in frame from the first base. Reading the germline V gene (reference sequence) gives CDR1 MNHNY and CDR2 SVGAGI. Trimming at the junction amounts to 6 bases on V and 10 bases on J, and the germline ends lie 16 bases apart.